A selection of T cell receptor beta chains follows, all from one sample in a study of response to subunit inactivated influenza vaccine. Each CDR3 protein is one row after TCRdb ran MiXCR on the RT-PCR reads. Here the sample spans around 520,000 distinct CDR3 sequences, about 25% being singletons. Sequenced here: CD4+ T cells sorted from PBMCs, sampled roughly 5 days after vaccination. The receptors derive from a man aged 50 to 59 who received an inactivated influenza vaccine. Each CDR3 is given with its conserved first and last residue. The D gene is left open where the match is weak. Some rows mark clone size as missing; the rest say once, few, many or name a class of expanded clone.

clone_size | cdr3_length | j_call | d_call | v_call | cdr3_nt | cdr3_aa
- | 12 | TRBJ2-7 | - | TRBV30 | TGTGCCTGGAGTCTCCCGGGGACAAGGCAGTACTTC | CAWSLPGTRQYF
- | 14 | TRBJ1-2 | - | TRBV4-2 | TGTGCCAGCAGCCAAGAAGGACCTAACTATGGCTACACCTTC | CASSQEGPNYGYTF
few | 13 | TRBJ2-5 | - | TRBV20-1 | TGCAGTGCAGAGGGACTTCAGGGAGAGACCCAGTACTTC | CSAEGLQGETQYF
many | 16 | TRBJ2-3 | TRBD2 | TRBV7-6 | TGTGCCAGCAGCCAAGGACTAGCGGGAGGGGTACCTACGCAGTATTTT | CASSQGLAGGVPTQYF
- | 16 | TRBJ2-1 | TRBD1 | TRBV4-1 | TGCGCCAGCAGCCGCGCAGAAGGGGGCGCCTACAATGAGCAGTTCTTC | CASSRAEGGAYNEQFF
few | 14 | TRBJ1-3 | - | TRBV5-1 | TGCGCCAGCAGCCTGGACCGATATGCGAACACCATATATTTT | CASSLDRYANTIYF
- | 14 | TRBJ1-5 | - | TRBV4-1 | TGCGCCAGCAGCAAAGCAGGGGGCAATCAGCCCCAGCATTTT | CASSKAGGNQPQHF
- | 15 | TRBJ2-1 | TRBD2 | TRBV12-3/TRBV12-4 | TGTGCCAGCAGCCCCATAGCGGGGGTTCACAATGAGCAGTTCTTC | CASSPIAGVHNEQFF
- | 15 | TRBJ1-1 | - | TRBV5-1 | TGCGCCAGCAGCATCCAGGCACGGGGGAACACTGAAGCTTTCTTT | CASSIQARGNTEAFF
- | 14 | TRBJ2-2 | - | TRBV5-1 | TGCGCCAGCAGCTCGGACCCTAGCGTCGGGGAGCTGTTTTTT | CASSSDPSVGELFF
once | 14 | TRBJ2-3 | - | TRBV6-1 | TGTGCCAGCACTAGGGGACCGGGCGCAGATACGCAGTATTTT | CASTRGPGADTQYF
- | 13 | TRBJ2-2 | - | TRBV16 | TGTGCCAGCAGCCAATCTGGCACCGGGGAGCTGTTTTTT | CASSQSGTGELFF
- | 13 | TRBJ1-6 | - | TRBV20-1 | TGCAGTGCTACGCGGCAATTAGATTCACCCCTCCACTTT | CSATRQLDSPLHF
- | 15 | TRBJ2-3 | TRBD2 | TRBV28 | TGTGCCAGCAGTTTAGGCGGGAGGGCCATAGATACGCAGTATTTT | CASSLGGRAIDTQYF
many | 16 | TRBJ2-2 | - | TRBV4-3 | TGCGCCAGCAGCCAAGATCCTACAGGAGGAGGCGGGGAGCTGTTTTTT | CASSQDPTGGGGELFF
- | 15 | TRBJ2-3 | TRBD1 | TRBV7-8 | TGTGCCAGCAGCGCCAGACAGGGACACACAGATACGCAGTATTTT | CASSARQGHTDTQYF
- | 17 | TRBJ2-6 | - | TRBV6-2/TRBV6-3 | TGTGCCAGCAGTAATTTCCGGGCCCTCTCTGGGGCCAACGTCCTGACTTTC | CASSNFRALSGANVLTF
- | 15 | TRBJ2-2 | - | TRBV7-2 | TGTGCCAGCAGCGTAGGGGCATTAAACACCGGGGAGCTGTTTTTT | CASSVGALNTGELFF
- | 12 | TRBJ2-7 | TRBD1 | TRBV5-6 | TGTGCCAGCAGCCCCGGGACAGCCTTAAAGTACTTC | CASSPGTALKYF
- | 14 | TRBJ2-7 | - | TRBV5-1 | TGCGCCAGCAGCTTGGGGGGCTTTAACTACGAGCAGTACTTC | CASSLGGFNYEQYF
- | 12 | TRBJ1-2 | - | TRBV15 | TGTGCCACCAGCAGGGAAAGGGGTGGCTACACCTTC | CATSRERGGYTF
- | 15 | TRBJ2-5 | TRBD1 | TRBV24-1 | TGTGCCACCAGTGATTTGGGGACAGGGAAAGAGACCCAGTACTTC | CATSDLGTGKETQYF
- | 14 | TRBJ2-5 | - | TRBV12-3/TRBV12-4 | TGTGCCAGCAGTTTGGACGGCCCTTCGGAGACCCAGTACTTC | CASSLDGPSETQYF
few | 14 | TRBJ1-1 | - | TRBV4-2 | TGTGCCAGCAGCCAAGGACAATTGAACACTGAAGCTTTCTTT | CASSQGQLNTEAFF
- | 15 | TRBJ1-1 | - | TRBV7-9 | TGTGCCAGCAGCCGATCGGGACCACACAACACTGAAGCTTTCTTT | CASSRSGPHNTEAFF
few | 13 | TRBJ2-2 | - | TRBV7-2 | TGTGCCAGCAGCTTAAGTCGCACCGGGGAGCTGTTTTTT | CASSLSRTGELFF
- | 14 | TRBJ2-3 | - | TRBV7-9 | TGTGCCAGCAGACCCCAGGCCTTGGTTGGTACGCAGTATTTT | CASRPQALVGTQYF
once | 15 | TRBJ2-1 | TRBD2 | TRBV5-4 | TGTGCCAGCATGCGTAGCGGGAGGACCTACAATGAGCAGTTCTTC | CASMRSGRTYNEQFF
- | 12 | TRBJ2-5 | - | TRBV4-1 | TGCGCCAGCAGCCAAGATTGGAGGACCCAGTACTTC | CASSQDWRTQYF
- | 13 | TRBJ2-7 | TRBD1 | TRBV5-6 | TGTGCCAGCAGCTCAGTACAGGGGAACGAGCAGTACTTC | CASSSVQGNEQYF